The next 6 T cell receptor beta chains were all read from a single sample in a study of shared clonotypes between healthy human individuals. This table comes from immunoSEQ multiplex PCR, and its TCRdb copy is limited to in-frame clones, with some not included. Altogether some 1,100,000 clones are present, around 82% being singletons, with the ten largest covering under 0.6%. Sequencing was done on a sample of memory CD4+ T cells from PBMCs. The subset is: CD45RA-negative fraction. All receptors come from a man between 18 and 29 years old in good health. Some clones in this sample may be carry-over from other donors' samples.

The chain couples TRBV7-2 to TRBJ2-1, with 10 bases matching TRBD2. The germline V gene encodes CDR1 SGHTA and CDR2 FQGNSA. This CDR3 comprises 16 residues. V shed 0 bases, J shed 6 bases, and the junction held 5 bases outside the gene matches. In DNA, the CDR3 is TGTGCCAGCAGCTTAGCGCCCGGGACTAGCGCCAATGAGCAGTTCTTC. As protein: CASSLAPGTSANEQFF.

This clone was observed a few times. V and J are TRBV6-5 and TRBJ2-7; the D gene is possibly TRBD2 (5 bases). The CDR3 totals 15 residues. Germline loops: CDR1 MNHEY, CDR2 SVGAGI. V was shortened by 6 bases and J by 3 bases, with 18 bases between the two germline ends. The CDR3 spells CASRPVGGGYYEQYF. The CDR3 nucleotides are TGTGCCAGCAGGCCCGTTGGTGGCGGGTACTACGAGCAGTACTTC.

The rearrangement links TRBV28 to TRBJ2-2; TRBD2 aligns across 10 bases. V trimming: 5 bases; J trimming: 0 bases; junction bases outside the gene matches: 6. Germline V gene data show CDR1 as MDHEN and CDR2 as SYDVKM. The CDR3 sequence is 17 residues long. The CDR3 sequence: CASSSGRAWANTGELFF. The CDR3 DNA reads TGTGCCAGCAGTAGCGGGAGGGCCTGGGCGAACACCGGGGAGCTGTTTTTT.

The chain has TRBV6-1 and TRBJ2-5; 8 bases agree with TRBD1. Germline CDR1 is MNHNS and CDR2 is SASEGT. V gave up 5 bases and J gave up 5 bases; unmatched junction bases: 4. The CDR3 totals 13 residues. CDR3 bases: TGTGCCAGCAGTATCCGGGACAGGGAGACCCAGTACTTC. Encoded protein: CASSIRDRETQYF.

The chain joins TRBV5-5 to TRBJ1-5; D gene unclear. Germline values: CDR1 SGHKS, CDR2 YYEKEE (reference sequence). V was pared by 4 bases and J by 4 bases, with 9 bases between. The CDR3 runs to 13 residues. The CDR3 DNA reads as TGTGCCAGCAGCCGATCGTTAAATCAGCCCCAGCATTTT. It encodes CASSRSLNQPQHF.

The rearrangement links TRBV28 to TRBJ2-7; the D call may be TRBD1 or TRBD2 (5 bases each). Trimming removed 7 bases from V and 0 bases from J, with 13 bases in between. Per germline, CDR1 MDHEN and CDR2 SYDVKM. This CDR3 is built from 14 residues. The CDR3: CASTGSGGSYEQYF. In nucleotides, the CDR3 is TGTGCCAGCACAGGGAGTGGGGGCTCCTACGAGCAGTACTTC.